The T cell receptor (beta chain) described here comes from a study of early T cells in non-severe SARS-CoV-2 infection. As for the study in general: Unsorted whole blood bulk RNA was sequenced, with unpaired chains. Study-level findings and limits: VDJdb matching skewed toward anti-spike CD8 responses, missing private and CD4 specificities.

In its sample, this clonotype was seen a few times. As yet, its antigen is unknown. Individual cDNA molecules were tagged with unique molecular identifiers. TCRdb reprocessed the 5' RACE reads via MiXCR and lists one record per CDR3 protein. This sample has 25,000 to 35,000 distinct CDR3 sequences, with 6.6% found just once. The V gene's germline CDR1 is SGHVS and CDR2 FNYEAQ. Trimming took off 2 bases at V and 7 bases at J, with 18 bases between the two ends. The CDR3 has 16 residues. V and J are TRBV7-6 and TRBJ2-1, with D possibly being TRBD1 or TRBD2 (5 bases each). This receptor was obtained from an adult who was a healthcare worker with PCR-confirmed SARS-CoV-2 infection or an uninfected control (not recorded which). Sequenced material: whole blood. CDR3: CASSLYQGDTLNEQFF. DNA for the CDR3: TGTGCCAGCAGCTTATACCAGGGAGATACCTTGAATGAGCAGTTCTTC.